Listed here are 22 T cell receptor beta chains from one sample, sequenced in a study of OX40 agonist ivuxolimab in advanced cancers. Receptor amplification or capture employed the immunoSEQ multiplex PCR assay. TCRdb provides this immuneACCESS table in a form limited to in-frame rearrangements. Some clones are lacking; in checked studies, under half of them reflect an unresolved V gene, and why the rest are absent is not known. This sample holds about 70,000 clones; approximately 89% were observed only once. Approximately 0.99% of the sample belongs to the ten largest clones. The sequenced sample was CD4+ or CD8+ T cells sorted from blood, obtained in a trial of the OX40 agonist ivuxolimab. The receptors were gathered from an adult with an advanced solid tumor such as melanoma, head and neck, liver or kidney cancer.

In this sample, this clone turned up once. This rearrangement joins TRBV15 to TRBJ2-3; tentative D call: TRBD2 (5 bases). CDR3 size: 16 residues. Trimming took 2 bases from V and 3 from J, leaving 15 bases between them. From germline, CDR1 is LNHNV and CDR2 YYDKDF (reference sequence). The CDR3 loop reads CATSRHPGSRTDTQYF. The CDR3 bases are TGTGCCACCAGCAGACACCCGGGGTCAAGAACAGATACGCAGTATTTT.

The chain joins TRBV9 to TRBJ1-6; D is perhaps TRBD1 (5 bases). The V end lost 4 bases, the J end lost 7 bases, and 15 bases lay between the germline ends. The CDR3 is made up of 15 amino acids. CDR1 is SGDLS and CDR2 is YYNGEE in the germline V gene. In DNA form, the CDR3 reads TGTGCCAGCAGCCCCACTGGGGCCAGGAATTCACCCCTCCACTTT. Encoded protein: CASSPTGARNSPLHF.

This clone was picked up one time. This chain connects TRBV5-1 to TRBJ2-1, with 10 bases matching TRBD1. The CDR3 is 16 amino acids. V shed 4 bases and J 2 bases; nucleotides not matched to a gene: 6. The germline CDR1 and CDR2 sequences are SGHRS and YFSETQ. CDR3 protein: CASSVRQGAAYNEQFF. Here the CDR3 DNA reads TGCGCCAGCAGCGTCCGACAGGGGGCGGCCTACAATGAGCAGTTCTTC.

The chain uses TRBV19 and TRBJ1-2; 8 nucleotides align to TRBD1. Germline CDR1 LNHDA, CDR2 SQIVND (reference sequence). V gave up 5 bases and J gave up 6 bases; unmatched junction bases: 8. This CDR3 comprises 14 residues. The chain's CDR3 is CASSRETGVNGYTF. The CDR3 bases are TGTGCCAGTAGTCGAGAGACAGGGGTAAATGGCTACACCTTC.

The chain couples TRBV6-5 to TRBJ2-7; D is possibly TRBD1 or TRBD2 (6 bases each). The V gene lost 0 bases and the J gene lost 2 bases, with 8 bases spanning the gap. The CDR3 is 14 residues long. CDR1 MNHEY and CDR2 SVGAGI come from the germline V gene. CDR3 loop: CASSYSRGPYEQYF. The DNA for the CDR3 is TGTGCCAGCAGTTACTCTCGGGGGCCCTACGAGCAGTACTTC.

The rearrangement joins TRBV2 to TRBJ1-5; 9 bases line up with TRBD1. In germline, CDR1 is SNHLY, CDR2 FYNNEI. V lost 6 bases, J lost 3 bases, and 9 bases stayed unmatched. There are 16 residues in the CDR3. CDR3 sequence reads: CASSFRGDRVNQPQHF. The CDR3 DNA follows: TGTGCCAGCAGCTTCCGAGGGGACAGGGTCAATCAGCCCCAGCATTTT.

There are a few counts of this clone. The chain links TRBV6-1 to TRBJ2-7; D ambiguous. The germline V gene has CDR1 MNHNS and CDR2 SASEGT. The CDR3 has 15 residues. V was shortened by 5 bases and J by 2 bases, with 16 bases between the two germline ends. This CDR3 reads CASSRARQQTYEQYF. The CDR3 bases are TGTGCCAGCAGTAGGGCCCGGCAGCAGACCTACGAGCAGTACTTC.

The V gene is TRBV5-5, the J gene TRBJ1-2; perhaps TRBD1 as D (6 bases). Trimming removed 0 bases from V and 4 bases from J, with 13 bases in between. This CDR3 is 15 amino acids long. The germline gives CDR1 SGHKS, CDR2 YYEKEE (reference sequence). The CDR3 protein is CASSLAVGTSYGYTF. CDR3 sequence (DNA): TGTGCCAGCAGCTTGGCTGTCGGGACAAGCTATGGCTACACCTTC.

The V call is TRBV12-5, the J call TRBJ2-3; D uncertain. V dropped 2 bases and J dropped 2 bases, with 23 bases sitting between them. CDR1 and CDR2 from the germline V gene are LGHNT and FRNRAP. This CDR3 is built from 19 residues. Here the CDR3 reads CASGLSPSLRSRHTDTQYF. The CDR3 DNA sequence: TGTGCTAGTGGTTTGTCCCCCTCCCTCCGGTCTAGACACACAGATACGCAGTATTTT.

This chain joins TRBV19 and TRBJ2-3; 8 nucleotides line up with TRBD1. Germline V gene sequence: CDR1 LNHDA, CDR2 SQIVND (reference sequence). The CDR3 length is 15 residues. Trimming took 3 bases from V and 0 from J; bases not matched to a gene: 2. For the CDR3, the DNA is TGTGCCAGTAGTATCGGGACAGGTAGCACAGATACGCAGTATTTT. As protein: CASSIGTGSTDTQYF.

In this sample, this clone turned up once. The V and J genes are TRBV4-1 and TRBJ2-2; a weak D match, TRBD1 (5 bases). V was cut by 6 bases and J by 1 base, with 9 bases left in between. This CDR3 is 14 amino acids long. Germline-derived CDR1 and CDR2 are MGHRA and YSYEKL. The CDR3 DNA reads TGCGCCAGCAGACGACAGTTGAACACCGGGGAGCTGTTTTTT. Residues: CASRRQLNTGELFF.

The rearrangement uses TRBV19 and TRBJ2-6; 8 bases line up with TRBD1. Germline-derived CDR1 and CDR2 are LNHDA and SQIVND (reference sequence). CDR3 length equals 16 residues. The junction had 3 bases not matched to a gene; V was cut back by 5 bases and J by 0 bases. CDR3 residues: CASSVGQDSGANVLTF. The CDR3 DNA reads TGTGCCAGTAGTGTGGGACAGGACTCTGGGGCCAACGTCCTGACTTTC. Full variable domain (remainder filled in from reference TRBV19 and TRBJ2-6): DGGITQSPKYLFRKEGQNVTLSCEQNLNHDAMYWYRQDPGQGLRLIYYSQIVNDFQKGDIAEGYSVSREKKESFPLTVTSAQKNPTAFYLCASSVGQDSGANVLTFGAGSRLTVL.

V gene TRBV30 combines with J gene TRBJ1-3; D not resolved. Germline lookup yields CDR1 GTSNPN and CDR2 SVGIG (reference sequence). There are 14 residues in the CDR3. V lost 2 bases and J 4 bases, leaving 12 bases between the germline ends. Here the CDR3 reads CAWSPIPTGNTIYF. The DNA of the CDR3 is TGTGCCTGGAGTCCTATTCCAACCGGAAACACCATATATTTT.

The V and J genes are TRBV30 and TRBJ1-2, with 9 bases fitting TRBD1. V lost 3 bases and J lost 4; bases outside the gene matches: 9. Per germline, CDR1 GTSNPN and CDR2 SVGIG (reference sequence). The CDR3 extends over 15 amino acids. In DNA form, the CDR3 reads TGTGCCTGGAGGGTCCCGGGACAGGGAGGCTATGGCTACACCTTC. Protein product: CAWRVPGQGGYGYTF. The entire variable domain, with the rest obtained from reference TRBV30 and TRBJ1-2, is as follows: SQTIHQWPATLVQPVGSPLSLECTVEGTSNPNLYWYRQAAGRGLQLLFYSVGIGQISSEVPQNLSASRPQDRQFILSSKKLLLSDSGFYLCAWRVPGQGGYGYTFGSGTRLTVV.

The V and J genes are TRBV6-5 and TRBJ2-5; TRBD2 is a possible D gene (5 bases). The ends were cut back, 0 bases at V and 5 bases at J, with 16 bases in the middle. The germline CDR1 and CDR2 sequences are MNHEY and SVGAGI. The CDR3 has 16 amino acids. The CDR3 bases are TGTGCCAGCAGTTACTCGAGTTCTTGGCGGGCGGAGACCCAGTACTTC. Translation gives CASSYSSSWRAETQYF.

The sample holds one count of this clone. The gene calls are TRBV5-6 and TRBJ1-6, with a possible D match to TRBD1 (6 bases). The V end lost 7 bases, the J end lost 2 bases, and 13 bases lay between the germline ends. Germline CDR1 reads SGHDT; CDR2 reads YYEEEE. This CDR3 comprises 15 residues. CDR3 loop: CASGRGDTYNSPLHF. The CDR3 nucleotides are TGTGCCAGCGGCAGAGGGGACACCTATAATTCACCCCTCCACTTT. The full variable domain, completed using reference TRBV5-6 and TRBJ1-6, is DAGVTQSPTHLIKTRGQQVTLRCSPKSGHDTVSWYQQALGQGPQFIFQYYEEEERQRGNFPDRFSGHQFPNYSSELNVNALLLGDSALYLCASGRGDTYNSPLHFGNGTRLTVT.

This clone was picked up one time. J is TRBJ1-1 and V is TRBV7-9; a weak D match, TRBD1 (6 bases). CDR1 and CDR2 (germline): SEHNR, FQNEAQ (reference sequence). The CDR3 consists of 15 residues. The germline V and J ends were trimmed by 5 bases and 8 bases, with 21 bases remaining between them. CDR3 sequence reads: CASSRRGYDRPEAFF. Here the CDR3 DNA reads TGTGCCAGCAGCCGCAGGGGTTACGACAGGCCGGAAGCTTTCTTT. Based on the CDR3 plus reference TRBV7-9 and TRBJ1-1, the full variable domain is DTGVSQNPRHKITKRGQNVTFRCDPISEHNRLYWYRQTLGQGPEFLTYFQNEAQLEKSRLLSDRFSAERPKGSFSTLEIQRTEQGDSAMYLCASSRRGYDRPEAFFGQGTRLTVV.

This clone showed up just once. The chain recombines TRBV19 with TRBJ1-1; 7 nucleotides line up with TRBD1. Germline assignment: CDR1 LNHDA and CDR2 SQIVND (reference sequence). Germline trimming cut 2 bases from V and 0 bases from J; bases unmatched to any gene: 0. This CDR3 spans 14 amino acids. CDR3 protein: CASSITGVNTEAFF. The CDR3 coding sequence is TGTGCCAGTAGTATAACAGGGGTGAACACTGAAGCTTTCTTT.

This clone is a singleton in its sample. The rearrangement links TRBV30 to TRBJ1-3; no clear D gene. The CDR3 spans 15 residues. Germline assignment: CDR1 GTSNPN and CDR2 SVGIG (reference sequence). V lost 5 bases and J lost 1, with 15 bases in between. DNA of the CDR3: TGTGCCTGGGGTCTACGGAGCCTTTCTGGAAACACCATATATTTT. Encoded protein: CAWGLRSLSGNTIYF. The variable domain in full, completed from reference TRBV30 and TRBJ1-3, reads SQTIHQWPATLVQPVGSPLSLECTVEGTSNPNLYWYRQAAGRGLQLLFYSVGIGQISSEVPQNLSASRPQDRQFILSSKKLLLSDSGFYLCAWGLRSLSGNTIYFGEGSWLTVV.

The table lists this clone with a few counts. This chain connects TRBV10-3 to TRBJ1-5; the D is unclear. V lost 2 bases, J lost 3 bases, and 2 bases lay in between. CDR3 length: 12 amino acids. Germline V lookup: CDR1 ENHRY, CDR2 SYGVKD. CDR3 protein: CAISENNQPQHF. The CDR3 DNA reads TGTGCCATCAGTGAGAACAATCAGCCCCAGCATTTT.

The V call is TRBV11-2, the J call TRBJ2-1, with D perhaps matching TRBD2 (5 bases). Germline CDR1 is SGHAT and CDR2 is FQNNGV. The length of the CDR3 is 19 residues. Trimming cost V 5 bases and J 0 bases, with 23 bases left between them. The CDR3 sequence: CASSHAGILIQRSYNEQFF. The CDR3 DNA sequence: TGTGCCAGCAGCCACGCCGGGATCCTCATTCAACGCTCCTACAATGAGCAGTTCTTC.

This sequence joins TRBV30 and TRBJ2-5; D assignment may be TRBD1 or TRBD2 (6 bases each). The CDR3 is 14 residues long. Germline V gives CDR1 GTSNPN, CDR2 SVGIG (reference sequence). V lost 3 bases and J lost 5, with 16 bases in between. CDR3 amino acids: CAWRLGGSIETQYF. For the CDR3, the DNA is TGTGCCTGGAGACTGGGGGGCAGTATTGAGACCCAGTACTTC.